The 18 T cell receptor beta chains in this list originate from one sample, sequenced in a study of T-cell reconstitution after alpha-beta-depleted transplantation in children. For TCRbeta, the library was prepared with unique molecular identifiers. One entry per CDR3 protein results from TCRdb running MiXCR on the PCR reads. The sample has approximately 150,000 distinct CDR3 sequences, about 8.8% seen once. The sample in question was PBMCs, mostly from graft donor cells, obtained 180 days after TCRalphabeta/CD19-depleted stem cell transplant. These receptors all come from a female patient aged 2-9 years who had a stem cell transplant for congenital amegakaryocytic thrombocytopenia, so the T cells may come from the graft donor.

This clonotype has just a few counts. This sequence joins TRBV6-1 and TRBJ1-5, with D uncertain. Deletions cut 6 bases from V and 4 bases from J, with 22 bases between. Germline V gene data show CDR1 as MNHNS and CDR2 as SASEGT. The CDR3 loop spans 17 amino acids. This CDR3 is CASRPRASWVGNQPQHF. The CDR3 DNA reads as TGTGCCAGCAGGCCCCGGGCAAGCTGGGTGGGGAATCAGCCCCAGCATTTT.

This clonotype was found many times. CDR3 region: CASSIALLETQYF. The DNA for the CDR3 is TGTGCCAGTAGTATCGCACTTCTAGAGACCCAGTACTTC. The rearrangement joins TRBV19 to TRBJ2-5; D is uncertain. V was cut by 3 bases and J by 4 bases, with 9 bases left in between. The CDR3 covers 13 residues. Germline V gene lookup returns CDR1 LNHDA and CDR2 SQIVND (reference sequence).

The V gene is TRBV6-1, the J gene TRBJ2-1; D remains ambiguous. This CDR3 has 15 amino acids. Trimming pared 10 bases from V and 4 bases from J, leaving 20 bases between. Germline V gene lookup returns CDR1 MNHNS and CDR2 SASEGT. The CDR3 reads CATADRSISYNEQFF. The CDR3 bases are TGTGCCACCGCGGACCGATCCATAAGTTACAATGAGCAGTTCTTC.

A few counts support this clonotype. This sequence joins TRBV5-6 and TRBJ2-7; 8 positions agree with TRBD1. Germline V gene data show CDR1 as SGHDT and CDR2 as YYEEEE. This CDR3 spans 17 amino acids. Losses at the gene ends were 1 base for V and 3 bases for J; bases not matched to a gene: 12. This CDR3 is CASSLPNAQGEGYEQYF. In DNA form, the CDR3 reads TGTGCCAGCAGCTTGCCTAATGCACAGGGGGAAGGCTACGAGCAGTACTTC.

This clonotype was picked up many times. The rearrangement joins TRBV7-8 to TRBJ1-3; a weak D match, TRBD1 (6 bases). The germline gives CDR1 SGHVS, CDR2 FQNEAQ. The length of the CDR3 is 15 residues. V lost 6 bases to trimming and J lost 0 bases, with 12 bases between them. The CDR3, as DNA: TGTGCCAGCAGTCCAGGGGTCCTCTCTGGAAACACCATATATTTT. It yields the protein CASSPGVLSGNTIYF.

This clonotype was recorded many times. The chain employs TRBV15 and TRBJ1-4; 7 nucleotides line up with TRBD1. Looked up from germline, CDR1 is LNHNV and CDR2 is YYDKDF (reference sequence). V was clipped by 3 bases and J by 1 base; unmatched bases: 2. This CDR3 contains 15 residues. The DNA for the CDR3 is TGTGCCACCAGCAGGAGGGGGCTAACTAATGAAAAACTGTTTTTT. This gives the protein CATSRRGLTNEKLFF.

In its sample, this clonotype was seen many times. V usage is TRBV28 and J usage is TRBJ1-1; 8 bases agree with TRBD1. After removal of 3 bases from V and 5 bases from J, the junction contained 11 bases not matched to a gene. This CDR3 comprises 16 residues. CDR1 MDHEN and CDR2 SYDVKM come from the germline V gene. The CDR3 is CASSLVGRGRRTEAFF. DNA of the CDR3: TGTGCCAGCAGTTTGGTAGGCAGGGGGCGGCGGACTGAAGCTTTCTTT.

This clonotype was detected many times. V gene TRBV10-3 combines with J gene TRBJ2-5, with 7 bases matching TRBD2. CDR3 length equals 17 residues. Per the germline V gene, CDR1 is ENHRY and CDR2 is SYGVKD. The V segment lost 2 bases and the J segment 6 bases; nucleotides outside the gene matches: 15. The CDR3 sequence: CAISEMNPGGVLKTQYF. In DNA, the CDR3 is TGTGCCATCAGTGAGATGAATCCGGGAGGCGTCCTCAAGACCCAGTACTTC.

The rearrangement links TRBV4-1 to TRBJ2-7; no definite D call. Germline values: CDR1 MGHRA, CDR2 YSYEKL. The CDR3 runs 14 residues. V lost 6 bases, J lost 0 bases, and 12 bases lay in between. CDR3 protein: CASRNLGGSYEQYF. The DNA of the CDR3 is TGCGCCAGCAGAAACCTCGGCGGCTCCTACGAGCAGTACTTC.

In its sample, this clonotype was seen many times. The gene calls are TRBV4-2 and TRBJ1-2; D possibly corresponds to TRBD1 (6 bases). This CDR3 has 16 residues. Germline loops: CDR1 LGHNA, CDR2 YNFKEQ. The V end lost 4 bases, the J end lost 4 bases, and 19 bases lay between the germline ends. The CDR3 region has the DNA TGTGCCAGCAGCCCAACGGGGGGGCAGCGTGGCTATGGCTACACCTTC. Its protein is CASSPTGGQRGYGYTF.

In its sample, this clonotype was seen many times. The J gene is TRBJ1-1, the V gene TRBV20-1; D is uncertain. The CDR3 is 14 amino acids. V was cut by 0 bases and J by 0 bases, with 8 bases left in between. The germline V gene encodes CDR1 DFQATT and CDR2 SNEGSKA (reference sequence). CDR3 in DNA: TGCAGTGCTAGAGATCCGTCCATGAACACTGAAGCTTTCTTT. Translation: CSARDPSMNTEAFF.

This clonotype was seen repeatedly, ten times or more. V is TRBV19 and J is TRBJ1-5, with D maybe TRBD1 (5 bases). The CDR3 covers 14 residues. Germline V lookup: CDR1 LNHDA, CDR2 SQIVND (reference sequence). Trimming cost V 6 bases and J 4 bases, with 13 bases left between them. The CDR3 DNA follows: TGTGCCAGTAGGAGTTGGGCAGGGAATCAGCCCCAGCATTTT. Encoded protein: CASRSWAGNQPQHF.

The chain combines TRBV20-1 with TRBJ2-1; a weak D match, TRBD2 (6 bases). The CDR3 runs to 14 residues. Trimming took off 3 bases at V and 4 bases at J, with 13 bases between the two ends. Germline V CDR1 and CDR2: DFQATT, SNEGSKA (reference sequence). In DNA form, the CDR3 reads TGCAGTGCTAGGCCGGGGGACCCTTACAATGAGCAGTTCTTC. It encodes CSARPGDPYNEQFF.

There are a few counts of this clonotype. This chain joins TRBV20-1 and TRBJ1-2; possible D gene TRBD1, 5 bases. The CDR3 runs to 15 residues. Germline lookup yields CDR1 DFQATT and CDR2 SNEGSKA (reference sequence). The germline V and J ends were trimmed by 0 bases and 4 bases, with 15 bases remaining between them. CDR3 bases: TGCAGTGCTAGAGATCGTTGGCAGGGCTCCTATGGCTACACCTTC. Translated: CSARDRWQGSYGYTF.

This clonotype was found many times. V usage is TRBV5-1 and J usage is TRBJ2-2; D perhaps matches TRBD1 (5 bases). The length of the CDR3 is 15 residues. Trimming stripped 0 bases from V and 3 bases from J, with 9 bases between. Germline loops: CDR1 SGHRS, CDR2 YFSETQ. CDR3 nucleotides: TGCGCCAGCAGCTTGGGAGACAGAGACACCGGGGAGCTGTTTTTT. Amino acid sequence: CASSLGDRDTGELFF.

This clonotype has just a few counts. CDR3 sequence reads: CASRRTGVSGNTIYF. CDR3 DNA: TGTGCCAGCAGGAGGACAGGCGTCTCTGGAAACACCATATATTTT. The chain couples TRBV27 to TRBJ1-3, with 7 bases that match TRBD1. The germline V gene has CDR1 MNHEY and CDR2 SMNVEV (reference sequence). V shed 6 bases, J shed 0 bases, and the junction held 5 bases outside the gene matches. The CDR3 consists of 15 residues.

This clonotype was observed at least ten times. The V and J genes are TRBV10-3 and TRBJ1-6; 7 nucleotides align to TRBD1. The CDR3 is 13 residues long. Germline V gene lookup returns CDR1 ENHRY and CDR2 SYGVKD. With 8 bases clipped from V and 5 bases from J, the junction kept 3 bases outside the gene matches. CDR3 DNA: TGTGCCATCCGGGACAGCAATAATTCACCCCTCCACTTT. It codes for CAIRDSNNSPLHF.

This clonotype was seen more than once but under ten times. The chain carries TRBV10-3 and TRBJ1-1; TRBD1 matches 8 bases. The germline CDR1 and CDR2 sequences are ENHRY and SYGVKD. The CDR3 spans 17 residues. J gave up 1 base and V 6 bases, and 13 bases lay outside the gene matches. The CDR3 bases are TGTGCCATCAGGAAGGGACAGGAGGGATGGACGAACACTGAAGCTTTCTTT. Translation: CAIRKGQEGWTNTEAFF.